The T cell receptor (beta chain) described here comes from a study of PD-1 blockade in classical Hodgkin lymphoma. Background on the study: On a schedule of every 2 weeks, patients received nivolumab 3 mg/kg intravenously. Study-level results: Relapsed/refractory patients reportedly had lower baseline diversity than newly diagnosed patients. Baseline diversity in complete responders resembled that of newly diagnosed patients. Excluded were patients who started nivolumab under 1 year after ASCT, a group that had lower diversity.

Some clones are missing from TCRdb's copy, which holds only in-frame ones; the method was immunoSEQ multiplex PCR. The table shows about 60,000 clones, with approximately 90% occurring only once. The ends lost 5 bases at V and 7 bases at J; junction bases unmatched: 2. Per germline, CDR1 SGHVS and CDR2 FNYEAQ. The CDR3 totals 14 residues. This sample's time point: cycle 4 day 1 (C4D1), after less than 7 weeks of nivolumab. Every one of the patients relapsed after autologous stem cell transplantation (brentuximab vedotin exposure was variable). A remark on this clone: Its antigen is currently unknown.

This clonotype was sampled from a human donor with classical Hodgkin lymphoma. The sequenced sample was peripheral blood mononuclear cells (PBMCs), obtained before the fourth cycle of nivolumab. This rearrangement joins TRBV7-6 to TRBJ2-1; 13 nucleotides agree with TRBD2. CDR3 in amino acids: CASSVGLAGNEQFF. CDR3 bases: TGTGCCAGCAGCGTGGGACTAGCGGGGAATGAGCAGTTCTTC.